The 23 T cell receptor beta chains below were found in one sample sequenced in a study of OX40 agonist ivuxolimab in advanced cancers. TCRdb keeps only in-frame clones here, not all; method: immunoSEQ multiplex PCR. Among over 70,000 clones listed, about 87% were seen once. Sequences were derived from CD4+ or CD8+ T cells sorted from blood, sampled in a trial of the OX40 agonist ivuxolimab. The receptors stem from an adult with an advanced solid tumor such as melanoma, head and neck, liver or kidney cancer.

Concerning this clone itself: At the DNA level, this CDR3 is encoded by other sequences in the same sample as well. The chain couples TRBV9 to TRBJ2-3; D gene unclear. Trimming cost V 0 bases and J 4 bases, with 9 bases left between them. CDR1 and CDR2 from the germline V gene are SGDLS and YYNGEE. CDR3 length: 14 amino acids. The CDR3: CASSVGGVPDTQYF. For the CDR3, the DNA is TGTGCCAGCAGCGTAGGTGGGGTTCCAGATACGCAGTATTTT.

This clone was detected only a few times. This chain links TRBV9 with TRBJ2-2; tentatively, D is TRBD2 (6 bases). V was pared by 5 bases and J by 1 base, with 9 bases between. This CDR3 region has 14 residues. Germline-derived CDR1 and CDR2 are SGDLS and YYNGEE. In DNA, the CDR3 is TGTGCCAGCAGGAGGGGAGGGAACACCGGGGAGCTGTTTTTT. Residues: CASRRGGNTGELFF.

The genes are TRBV5-1 and TRBJ2-7; a possible D gene is TRBD2 (6 bases). The CDR3 loop spans 15 amino acids. CDR1 is SGHRS and CDR2 is YFSETQ in the germline V gene. Trimming took 2 bases from V and 2 from J, leaving 14 bases between them. CDR3 coding DNA: TGCGCCAGCAGCTTCGACGGGAGCGGAACCTACGAGCAGTACTTC. It codes for CASSFDGSGTYEQYF.

DNA for the CDR3: TGTGCCAGCAACCCATTAACAGGGGGCAATCAGCCCCAGCATTTT. Its protein is CASNPLTGGNQPQHF. The genes are TRBV6-5 and TRBJ1-5, with TRBD1 matching 7 bases. Trimming removed 7 bases from V and 2 bases from J; junction bases left unmatched: 8. The CDR3 loop spans 15 amino acids. Germline V gene data show CDR1 as MNHEY and CDR2 as SVGAGI.

This clone has more than one count but fewer than ten. The CDR3 loop reads CASSDRVGTDTQYF. The DNA of the CDR3 is TGTGCCAGCAGCGACAGGGTCGGCACAGATACGCAGTATTTT. The V and J genes are TRBV7-3 and TRBJ2-3, with 7 bases that match TRBD1. CDR1 is SGHTA, CDR2 FQGTGA, per germline. CDR3 length: 14 residues. V gave up 5 bases and J gave up 1 base; unmatched junction bases: 3.

Only one count was recorded for this clone. Other DNA sequences of this sample code for an identical CDR3. The chain has TRBV19 and TRBJ1-5; D is ambiguous. This CDR3 spans 14 amino acids. V lost 1 base to trimming and J lost 0 bases, with 4 bases between them. Per the germline V gene, CDR1 is LNHDA and CDR2 is SQIVND (reference sequence). DNA of the CDR3: TGTGCCAGTAGTATAGGCGGTAGCAATCAGCCCCAGCATTTT. As protein: CASSIGGSNQPQHF.

This clone was observed once. The rearrangement uses TRBV5-6 and TRBJ2-1; 13 positions match TRBD2. The J segment lost 4 bases and the V segment lost 1 base, leaving 5 bases of the junction unmatched. CDR1 and CDR2 (germline): SGHDT, YYEEEE. This CDR3 region has 17 residues. In nucleotides, the CDR3 is TGTGCCAGCAGCTTGCCGAGACTAGCGGGAGGATACAATGAGCAGTTCTTC. Translation gives CASSLPRLAGGYNEQFF.

This clone appeared once. The V gene is TRBV6-1, the J gene TRBJ2-3; TRBD1 might be the D (6 bases). Deletions cut 0 bases from V and 3 bases from J, with 13 bases between. The CDR3 length is 16 residues. Germline V gene lookup returns CDR1 MNHNS and CDR2 SASEGT. The CDR3 coding sequence is TGTGCCAGCAGTGAAGCGCTGCGGCAGGGGACAGATACGCAGTATTTT. Protein product: CASSEALRQGTDTQYF.

The V and J genes are TRBV5-1 and TRBJ1-2, with a weak D call TRBD1 (5 bases). Trimming stripped 0 bases from V and 3 bases from J, with 12 bases between. The CDR3 sequence is 15 residues long. CDR1 is SGHRS and CDR2 is YFSETQ in the germline V gene. CDR3 sequence (DNA): TGCGCCAGCAGCTTGGGGCCGGGGGAAGACTATGGCTACACCTTC. Translated: CASSLGPGEDYGYTF.

V is TRBV27 and J is TRBJ1-5; D gene uncertain. V was shortened by 6 bases and J by 5 bases, with 11 bases between the two germline ends. The CDR3 covers 13 residues. Per germline, CDR1 MNHEY and CDR2 SMNVEV (reference sequence). The CDR3 is CASSPSRDQPQHF. In DNA form, the CDR3 reads TGTGCCAGCAGCCCGTCAAGGGATCAGCCCCAGCATTTT.

V gene TRBV11-2 combines with J gene TRBJ1-2; D remains ambiguous. This CDR3 is built from 13 residues. Per the germline V gene, CDR1 is SGHAT and CDR2 is FQNNGV. V dropped 0 bases and J dropped 7 bases, with 9 bases sitting between them. Here the CDR3 reads CASSLDRFAGYTF. For the CDR3, the DNA is TGTGCCAGCAGCTTAGATCGGTTTGCTGGCTACACCTTC. Based on the CDR3 plus reference TRBV11-2 and TRBJ1-2, the full variable domain is EAGVAQSPRYKIIEKRQSVAFWCNPISGHATLYWYQQILGQGPKLLIQFQNNGVVDDSQLPKDRFSAERLKGVDSTLKIQPAKLEDSAVYLCASSLDRFAGYTFGSGTRLTVV.

The CDR3 spells CASSQGQVYYEQYF. The CDR3 DNA follows: TGTGCCAGCAGCCAGGGACAGGTGTACTACGAGCAGTACTTC. The chain uses TRBV7-9 and TRBJ2-7; TRBD1 matches 8 bases. The ends lost 5 bases at V and 3 bases at J; junction bases unmatched: 6. This CDR3 contains 14 residues. The germline CDR1 and CDR2 sequences are SEHNR and FQNEAQ (reference sequence).

The chain joins TRBV29-1 to TRBJ2-3, with 9 bases lining up with TRBD2. Germline CDR1 SQVTM, CDR2 ANQGSEA. V gave up 4 bases and J gave up 2 bases; unmatched junction bases: 19. The CDR3 loop spans 19 amino acids. Here the CDR3 reads CSVAGFPGRLAGFTDTQYF. In DNA form, the CDR3 reads TGCAGCGTTGCCGGATTCCCAGGGAGGCTAGCGGGATTCACAGATACGCAGTATTTT.

This clone was recorded only once. The chain carries TRBV7-6 and TRBJ2-1, with 9 nucleotides matching TRBD1. CDR3 size: 15 residues. V was clipped by 1 base and J by 4 bases; unmatched bases: 2. Germline CDR1 and CDR2: SGHVS and FNYEAQ. CDR3 protein: CASSLGQGVYNEQFF. The CDR3 DNA reads TGTGCCAGCAGCTTAGGACAGGGGGTTTACAATGAGCAGTTCTTC.

J is TRBJ2-1 and V is TRBV6-1, with D maybe TRBD1 (6 bases). The CDR3 sequence is 15 residues long. V lost 1 base to trimming and J lost 3 bases, with 10 bases between them. Germline V gene data show CDR1 as MNHNS and CDR2 as SASEGT. The chain's CDR3 is CASSEGGGGYNEQFF. The CDR3 DNA reads TGTGCCAGCAGTGAAGGTGGGGGCGGCTACAATGAGCAGTTCTTC.

The V gene is TRBV29-1, the J gene TRBJ2-2, with 9 bases aligning to TRBD1. Germline V lookup: CDR1 SQVTM, CDR2 ANQGSEA. The CDR3 is 13 amino acids. Losses at the gene ends were 8 bases for V and 4 bases for J; bases not matched to a gene: 5. The CDR3 loop reads CSFGQGTTGELFF. CDR3 coding DNA: TGCAGCTTCGGACAGGGGACCACCGGGGAGCTGTTTTTT.

The chain carries TRBV4-2 and TRBJ2-5; 11 nucleotides align to TRBD2. V shed 4 bases and J 1 base; nucleotides not matched to a gene: 5. Germline V gene data show CDR1 as LGHNA and CDR2 as YNFKEQ. The CDR3 runs 16 residues. The CDR3 sequence is CASSPGLAGLQETQYF. In DNA form, the CDR3 reads TGTGCCAGCAGCCCCGGACTAGCGGGCCTCCAAGAGACCCAGTACTTC.

The gene calls are TRBV5-1 and TRBJ2-1, with D hard to call. The CDR3 totals 13 residues. Trimming cost V 3 bases and J 4 bases, with 8 bases left between them. The V gene's germline CDR1 is SGHRS and CDR2 YFSETQ. The chain's CDR3 is CASSSANYNEQFF. The CDR3 DNA reads as TGCGCCAGCAGCTCGGCAAATTACAATGAGCAGTTCTTC.

The V call is TRBV20-1, the J call TRBJ2-7; D not certain. Germline lookup yields CDR1 DFQATT and CDR2 SNEGSKA (reference sequence). With 6 bases removed from V and 3 bases from J, the gap between germline ends came to 9 bases. The CDR3 length is 11 residues. This CDR3 is CSALHSYEQYF. The DNA for the CDR3 is TGCAGTGCCCTACACAGCTACGAGCAGTACTTC.

The chain couples TRBV18 to TRBJ1-2, with TRBD1 matching over 7 bases. The germline V gene has CDR1 KGHSH and CDR2 LQKENI. V shed 0 bases and J 5 bases; nucleotides not matched to a gene: 3. The CDR3 length is 14 residues. The CDR3 loop reads CASSPPPGGYGYTF. CDR3 nucleotides: TGTGCCAGCTCACCACCGCCAGGGGGATATGGCTACACCTTC.

V usage is TRBV11-2 and J usage is TRBJ1-2, with TRBD1 identical over 10 bases. The germline V gene encodes CDR1 SGHAT and CDR2 FQNNGV. The length of the CDR3 is 16 residues. Losses at the gene ends were 0 bases for V and 11 bases for J; bases not matched to a gene: 12. CDR3 bases: TGTGCCAGCAGCTTAGAGACAGGGGGCTCTGGGCAAGGGTACACCTTC. Translating gives CASSLETGGSGQGYTF.

The chain carries TRBV19 and TRBJ2-7, with 7 bases lining up with TRBD2. V shed 5 bases and J 2 bases; nucleotides not matched to a gene: 6. CDR3 length equals 14 residues. Germline loops: CDR1 LNHDA, CDR2 SQIVND (reference sequence). In DNA, the CDR3 is TGTGCCAGTAGTGGCCGGGGAGGGGCCTACGAGCAGTACTTC. Amino acids: CASSGRGGAYEQYF.

The table lists this clone with a few counts. V gene TRBV2 combines with J gene TRBJ2-1; D may be TRBD1 or TRBD2 (5 bases each). V lost 3 bases and J lost 0, with 18 bases in between. The CDR3 extends over 18 amino acids. The V gene's germline CDR1 is SNHLY and CDR2 FYNNEI. The CDR3 DNA reads as TGTGCCAGCAGTGACTTATTCCGGGGACCAGGCTCCTACAATGAGCAGTTCTTC. It translates to CASSDLFRGPGSYNEQFF.